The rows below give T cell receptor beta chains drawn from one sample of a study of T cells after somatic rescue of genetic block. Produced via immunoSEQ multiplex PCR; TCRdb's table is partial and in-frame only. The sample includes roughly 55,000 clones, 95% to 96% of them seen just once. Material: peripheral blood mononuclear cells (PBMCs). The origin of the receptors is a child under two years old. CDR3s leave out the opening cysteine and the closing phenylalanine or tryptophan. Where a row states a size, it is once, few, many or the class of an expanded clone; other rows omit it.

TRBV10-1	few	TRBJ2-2	ASSGLGNTGELF
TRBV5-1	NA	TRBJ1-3	ASSLRSGDTIY
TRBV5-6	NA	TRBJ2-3	ASNGGDTQY
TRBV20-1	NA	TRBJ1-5	SARYGQPQH
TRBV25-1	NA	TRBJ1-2	ASSEPGQGNYGYT
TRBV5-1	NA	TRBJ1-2	ASSLEGDGYT
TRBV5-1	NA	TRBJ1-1	ASRLTGGVNTEAF
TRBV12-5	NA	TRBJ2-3	ASGLGSGRPTDTQY
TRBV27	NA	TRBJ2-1	ASSLSGRPGNEQF
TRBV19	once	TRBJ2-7	ASSKKTSSSYEQY
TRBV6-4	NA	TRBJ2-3	ASSDRREVDTQY
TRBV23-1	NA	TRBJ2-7	ASGLFDYEQY
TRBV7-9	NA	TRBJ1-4	ASSRSTWGVGEKLF
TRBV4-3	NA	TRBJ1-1	ASSQDSGGTEAF
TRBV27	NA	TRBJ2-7	ASSFPGRGQY
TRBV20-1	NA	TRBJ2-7	SQSGVYEQY
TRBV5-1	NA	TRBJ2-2	ASSRGLAEAGELF
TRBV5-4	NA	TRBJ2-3	ASSLAGEVTDTQY
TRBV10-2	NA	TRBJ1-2	ASSPGTGGYGYT
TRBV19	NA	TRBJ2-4	ASSIVRGRGLGKNIQY
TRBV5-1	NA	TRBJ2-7	ASSRVAGDSYEQY
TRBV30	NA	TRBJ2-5	AWSVGTGQETQY
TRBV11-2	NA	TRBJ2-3	ASSLDRAGTQY
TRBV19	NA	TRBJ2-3	ASRLAGGPTQY
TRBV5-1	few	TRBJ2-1	ASSLRTYTYNEQF
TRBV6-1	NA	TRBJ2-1	ASTALSYNEQF
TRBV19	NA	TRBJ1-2	ATEWGGGYT
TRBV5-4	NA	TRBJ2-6	ASSARGRVSGANVLT
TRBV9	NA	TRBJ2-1	ASSVRSGSPYNEQF
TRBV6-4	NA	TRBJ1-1	ASSPQGGTTEAF
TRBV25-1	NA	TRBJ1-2	ASTGAGGHYGYT
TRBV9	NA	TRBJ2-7	ASSVGATPLYEQY
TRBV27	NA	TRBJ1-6	ASSSLGLGSPLH
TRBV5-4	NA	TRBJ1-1	ASSSEAF
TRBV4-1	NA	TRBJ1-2	ASSFQNRKTYGYT
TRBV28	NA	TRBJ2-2	ASSLDTGELF
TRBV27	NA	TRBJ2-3	ATTPSGSSTDTQY
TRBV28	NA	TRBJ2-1	ASSLQGATNNEQF
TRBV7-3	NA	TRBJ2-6	ASSLQGNSGANVLT
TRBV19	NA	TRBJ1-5	ASSIGDRGNQPQH